These 9 T cell receptor beta chains share one sample of origin, sequenced in a study of T cells in women clearing cervical HPV infection. The protocol was immunoSEQ multiplex PCR, while the TCRdb copy is restricted to in-frame clones and leaves out a portion. The table counts around 39,000 clones; 5.8% lies in the top ten. Sequencing input: blood buffy coat. Receptors were obtained from a woman between 18 and 70 years old with a cervical HPV16 infection that either progressed to CIN3+ or cleared (not recorded which).

Concerning this clone itself: The missing CDR3 end, 3 residues past where the read stops, is filled in from the germline J gene. The V and J genes are TRBV6-2 or TRBV6-3 and TRBJ1-2, with TRBD1 matching over 9 bases. The CDR3 spans 15 residues. Germline CDR1 is MNHEY and CDR2 is SVGEGT. The CDR3: CASRGLGTGRYDYTF. The CDR3 DNA, read in part, is TGTGCCAGCAGAGGACTCGGGACAGGGCGCTACGAC.

Details on this clone: Read coverage stops 3 residues before the CDR3 terminus; the germline J gene supplies the remainder. The J gene is TRBJ1-2, the V gene TRBV19, with TRBD1 identical over 10 bases. The CDR3 has 14 residues. Germline loops: CDR1 LNHDA, CDR2 SQIVND (reference sequence). Partial CDR3 DNA: TGTGCCAGTAGTATGGGGACAGGGGCAAGTGAC. This sequence encodes CASSMGTGASD. The whole CDR3 protein is CASSMGTGASDYTF.

Turning to this clone: The read is 3 residues too short to cover the CDR3 end, so that end is filled in from the germline J gene. The rearrangement joins TRBV23-1 to TRBJ1-6, with 8 bases identical to TRBD1. TRBV23-1 is treated as an ORF (open reading frame) with a function not yet certain. The CDR3 runs to 13 residues. V lost 8 bases, J lost 8 bases, and 5 bases stayed unmatched. The CDR3 reads CASRTGRDSPLHF. CDR3 bases read: TGCGCCAGCCGGACAGGGAGGGATTCACCC.

As regards this clone: The CDR3 goes on 3 residues after the read ends, and that part is filled in from the germline J gene. The J gene is TRBJ2-5, the V gene TRBV19; possible D gene TRBD1, 6 bases. Germline V CDR1 and CDR2: LNHDA, SQIVND (reference sequence). V was trimmed by 3 bases and J by 4 bases, leaving 24 bases between them. The CDR3 extends over 18 amino acids. CDR3 DNA, as far as it was read: TGTGCCAGTAGTATGATTCTGGGGGCGGTACCGAATCGAGAGACC. Residues: CASSMILGAVPNRET. The complete CDR3 protein is CASSMILGAVPNRETQYF.

Notes on this clone: A junction end diverges from the germline sequence, so it may reflect a read error. Read sequence stops 3 residues before the CDR3 end, and the germline J gene provides the missing end. Other DNA sequences in the sample encode the same CDR3. The chain links TRBV19 to TRBJ1-3, with D perhaps matching TRBD1 (5 bases). The length of the CDR3 is 13 residues. Germline V gives CDR1 LNHDA, CDR2 SQIVND (reference sequence). The CDR3 region is CASTPGPGNTIYF. The DNA read from the CDR3 is TGTGCCAGTACCCCAGGGCCTGGAAACACG. Complete variable domain (other parts from reference TRBV19 and TRBJ1-3): DGGITQSPKYLFRKEGQNVTLSCEQNLNHDAMYWYRQDPGQGLRLIYYSQIVNDFQKGDIAEGYSVSREKKESFPLTVTSAQKNPTAFYLCASTPGPGNTIYFGEGSWLTVV.

Partial CDR3 DNA: TGCAGTGCTACCGTTAGGCTAGCGGATAGCACAGATACG. Translation gives CSATVRLADSTDT. From start to end, the CDR3 is CSATVRLADSTDTQYF. The chain employs TRBV20-1 and TRBJ2-3, with 7 bases lining up with TRBD2. The CDR3 is cut off 3 residues early in the read; its end comes from the germline J gene. With V trimmed by 4 bases and J by 0 bases, 10 bases remained unmatched. CDR3 length equals 16 residues. CDR1 is DFQATT and CDR2 is SNEGSKA in the germline V gene (reference sequence).

On this clone: Read sequence stops 3 residues before the CDR3 end, and the germline J gene provides the missing end. The rearrangement uses TRBV19 and TRBJ1-2; TRBD1 matches at 8 bases. In germline, CDR1 is LNHDA, CDR2 SQIVND (reference sequence). The length of the CDR3 is 16 residues. The CDR3 loop is CASSIEGRGHSDTYTF. The covered CDR3 bases are TGTGCCAGTAGTATTGAAGGCAGGGGGCATTCAGATACC.

As for this clone: Read coverage stops 3 residues before the CDR3 terminus; the germline J gene supplies the remainder. The V call is TRBV7-2, the J call TRBJ2-7; D is undetermined. There are 14 residues in the CDR3. CDR1 SGHTA and CDR2 FQGNSA come from the germline V gene. V gave up 0 bases and J gave up 6 bases, with 12 bases separating them. This CDR3 is CASSLAPSTGEQYF. CDR3 DNA, as far as it was read: TGTGCCAGCAGCTTAGCGCCGTCTACGGGCGAG. The variable domain in full, with the rest retrieved from reference TRBV7-2 and TRBJ2-7, is GAGVSQSPSNKVTEKGKDVELRCDPISGHTALYWYRQSLGQGLEFLIYFQGNSAPDKSGLPSDRFSAERTGGSVSTLTIQRTQQEDSAVYLCASSLAPSTGEQYFGPGTRLTVT.

Remarks on this clone: The observed sequence ends 3 residues before the CDR3 terminus, with the missing tail filled in from the germline J gene. The J gene is TRBJ1-2, the V gene TRBV18; no reliable D call. Germline loops: CDR1 KGHSH, CDR2 LQKENI. The length of the CDR3 is 14 residues. The part of the CDR3 DNA that was read is TGTGCCAGCTCACCAGGGCAGTACACAGATACC. This encodes CASSPGQYTDT. The full-length CDR3 reads as CASSPGQYTDTYTF.